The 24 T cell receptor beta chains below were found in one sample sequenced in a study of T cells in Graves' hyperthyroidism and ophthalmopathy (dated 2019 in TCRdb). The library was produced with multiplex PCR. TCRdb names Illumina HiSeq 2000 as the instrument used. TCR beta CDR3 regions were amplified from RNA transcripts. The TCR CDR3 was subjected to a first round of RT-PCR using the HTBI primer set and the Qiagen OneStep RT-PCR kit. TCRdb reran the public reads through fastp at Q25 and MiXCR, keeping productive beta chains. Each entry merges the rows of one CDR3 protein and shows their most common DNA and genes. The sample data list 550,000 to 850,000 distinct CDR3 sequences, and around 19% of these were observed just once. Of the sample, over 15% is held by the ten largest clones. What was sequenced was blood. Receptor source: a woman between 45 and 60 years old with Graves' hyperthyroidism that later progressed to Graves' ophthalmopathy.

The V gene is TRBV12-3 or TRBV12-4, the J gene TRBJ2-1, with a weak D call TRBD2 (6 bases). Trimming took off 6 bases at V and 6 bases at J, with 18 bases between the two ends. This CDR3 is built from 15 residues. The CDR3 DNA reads TGTGCCAGCAGCCGCGTGACTAGTATCCCCAATGAGCAGTTCTTC. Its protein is CASSRVTSIPNEQFF.

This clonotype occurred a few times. For the CDR3, the DNA is TGTGCCACCAGCAGAGTAAAGCAGGGATGGGAAAAACTGTTTTTT. This translates into CATSRVKQGWEKLFF. J is TRBJ1-4 and V is TRBV15; D possibly corresponds to TRBD1 (5 bases). The germline gives CDR1 LNHNV, CDR2 YYDKDF (reference sequence). The CDR3 has 15 amino acids. V was trimmed by 1 base and J by 8 bases, leaving 14 bases between them.

This chain's CDR3 is CASSRSVPPRDEQFF. In DNA form, the CDR3 reads TGTGCCAGCAGTCGATCAGTACCGCCAAGGGATGAGCAGTTCTTC. The chain is built from TRBV6-1 and TRBJ2-1; unclear D gene. Germline values: CDR1 MNHNS, CDR2 SASEGT. V gave up 5 bases and J gave up 8 bases, with 19 bases separating them. This CDR3 comprises 15 residues.

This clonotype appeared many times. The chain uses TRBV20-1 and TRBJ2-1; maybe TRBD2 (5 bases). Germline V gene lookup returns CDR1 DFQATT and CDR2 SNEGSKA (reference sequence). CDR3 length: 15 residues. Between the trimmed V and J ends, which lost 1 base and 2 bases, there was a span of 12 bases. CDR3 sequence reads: CSARVGGRTYNEQFF. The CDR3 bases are TGCAGTGCTAGAGTCGGCGGGCGAACCTACAATGAGCAGTTCTTC.

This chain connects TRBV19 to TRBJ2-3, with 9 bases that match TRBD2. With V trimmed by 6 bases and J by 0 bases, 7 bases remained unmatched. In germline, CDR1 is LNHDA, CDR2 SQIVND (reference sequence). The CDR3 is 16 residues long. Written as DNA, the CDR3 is TGTGCCAGTAGACAGGCTAGCGGGGTAAGCACAGATACGCAGTATTTT. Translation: CASRQASGVSTDTQYF.

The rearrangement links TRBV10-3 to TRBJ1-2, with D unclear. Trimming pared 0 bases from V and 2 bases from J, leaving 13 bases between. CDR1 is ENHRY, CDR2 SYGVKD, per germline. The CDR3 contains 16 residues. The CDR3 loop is CAISESKGRLNYGYTF. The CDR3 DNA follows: TGTGCCATCAGTGAGTCGAAAGGCAGGCTAAACTATGGCTACACCTTC.

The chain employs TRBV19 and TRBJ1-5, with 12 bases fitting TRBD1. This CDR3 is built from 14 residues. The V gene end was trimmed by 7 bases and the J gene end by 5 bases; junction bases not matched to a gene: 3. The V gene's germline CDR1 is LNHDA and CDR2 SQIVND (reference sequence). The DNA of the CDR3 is TGTGCCAGTACCGGGACAGGGGGCTATCAGCCCCAGCATTTT. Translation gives CASTGTGGYQPQHF.

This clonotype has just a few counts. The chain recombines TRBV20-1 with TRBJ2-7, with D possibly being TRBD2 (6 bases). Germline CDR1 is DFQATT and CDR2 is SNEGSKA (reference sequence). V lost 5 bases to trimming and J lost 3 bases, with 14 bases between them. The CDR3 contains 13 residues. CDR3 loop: CSAAGLEIYEQYF. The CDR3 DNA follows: TGCAGTGCTGCGGGACTTGAGATCTACGAGCAGTACTTC.

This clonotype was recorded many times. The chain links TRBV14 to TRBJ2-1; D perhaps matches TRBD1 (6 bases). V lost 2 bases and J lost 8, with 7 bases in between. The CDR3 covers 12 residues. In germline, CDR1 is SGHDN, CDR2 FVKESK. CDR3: CASSQYRDEQFF. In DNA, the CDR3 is TGTGCCAGCAGCCAATACAGGGATGAGCAGTTCTTC.

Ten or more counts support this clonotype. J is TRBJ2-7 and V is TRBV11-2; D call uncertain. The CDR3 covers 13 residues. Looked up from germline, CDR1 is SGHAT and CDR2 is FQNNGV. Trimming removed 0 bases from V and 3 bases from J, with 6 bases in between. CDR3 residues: CASSLDVRYEQYF. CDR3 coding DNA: TGTGCCAGCAGCTTAGATGTCCGCTACGAGCAGTACTTC.

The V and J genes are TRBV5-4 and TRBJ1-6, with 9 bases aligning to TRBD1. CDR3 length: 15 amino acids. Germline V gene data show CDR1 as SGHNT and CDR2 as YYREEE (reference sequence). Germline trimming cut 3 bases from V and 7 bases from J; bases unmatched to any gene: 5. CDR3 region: CASSSGTGSNSPLHF. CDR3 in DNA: TGTGCCAGCAGCTCGGGGACAGGGTCGAATTCACCCCTCCACTTT. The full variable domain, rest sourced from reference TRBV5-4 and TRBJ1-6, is ETGVTQSPTHLIKTRGQQVTLRCSSQSGHNTVSWYQQALGQGPQFIFQYYREEENGRGNFPPRFSGLQFPNYSSELNVNALELDDSALYLCASSSGTGSNSPLHFGNGTRLTVT.

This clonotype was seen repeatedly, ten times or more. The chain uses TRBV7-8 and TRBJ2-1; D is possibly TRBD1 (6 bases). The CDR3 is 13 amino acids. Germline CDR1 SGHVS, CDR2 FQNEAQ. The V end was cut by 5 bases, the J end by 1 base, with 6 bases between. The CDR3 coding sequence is TGTGCCAGCAGCGGACAGTCCTACAATGAGCAGTTCTTC. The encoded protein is CASSGQSYNEQFF.

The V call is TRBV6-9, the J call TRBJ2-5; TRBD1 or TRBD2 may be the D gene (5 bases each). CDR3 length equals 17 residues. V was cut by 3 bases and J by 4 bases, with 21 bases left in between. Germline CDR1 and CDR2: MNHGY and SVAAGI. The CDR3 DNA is TGTGCCAGCAGTTACTCGAACCCGGGTTCTGGGGGAGAGACCCAGTACTTC. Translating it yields CASSYSNPGSGGETQYF.

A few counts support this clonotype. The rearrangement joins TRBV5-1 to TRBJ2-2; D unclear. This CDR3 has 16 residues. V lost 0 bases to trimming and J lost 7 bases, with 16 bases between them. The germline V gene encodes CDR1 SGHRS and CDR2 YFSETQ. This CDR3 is CASSLGRIMVDGELFF. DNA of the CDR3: TGCGCCAGCAGCTTGGGACGGATCATGGTGGACGGGGAGCTGTTTTTT.

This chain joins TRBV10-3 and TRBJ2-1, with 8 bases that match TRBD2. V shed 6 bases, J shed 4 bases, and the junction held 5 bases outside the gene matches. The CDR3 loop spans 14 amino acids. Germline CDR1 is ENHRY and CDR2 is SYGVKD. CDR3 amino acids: CAISAGTRYNEQFF. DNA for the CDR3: TGTGCCATCAGCGCCGGGACTAGATACAATGAGCAGTTCTTC.

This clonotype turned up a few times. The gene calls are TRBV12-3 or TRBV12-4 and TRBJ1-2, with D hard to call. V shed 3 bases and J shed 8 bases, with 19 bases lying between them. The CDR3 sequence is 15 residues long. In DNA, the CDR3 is TGTGCCAGCAGTTTGCGCTTCGCTACCTTCCTCGGCTACACCTTC. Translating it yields CASSLRFATFLGYTF.

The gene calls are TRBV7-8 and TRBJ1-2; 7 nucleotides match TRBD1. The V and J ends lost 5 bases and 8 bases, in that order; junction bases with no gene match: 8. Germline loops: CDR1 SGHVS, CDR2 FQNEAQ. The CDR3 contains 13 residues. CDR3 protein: CASSQDREGGYTF. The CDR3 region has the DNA TGTGCCAGCAGCCAAGACAGGGAGGGCGGCTACACCTTC.

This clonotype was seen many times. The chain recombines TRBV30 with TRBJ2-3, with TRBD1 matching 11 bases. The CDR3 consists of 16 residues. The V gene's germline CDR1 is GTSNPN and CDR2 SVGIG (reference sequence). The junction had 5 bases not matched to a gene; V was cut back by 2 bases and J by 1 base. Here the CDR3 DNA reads TGTGCCTGGAGTCCTGGGACAGGGGGAGGCACAGATACGCAGTATTTT. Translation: CAWSPGTGGGTDTQYF.

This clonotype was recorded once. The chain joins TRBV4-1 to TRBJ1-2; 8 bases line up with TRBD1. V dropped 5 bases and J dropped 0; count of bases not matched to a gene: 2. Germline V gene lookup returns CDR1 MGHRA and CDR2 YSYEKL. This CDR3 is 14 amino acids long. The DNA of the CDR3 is TGCGCCAGCAGCAACAGGGGGTCTAACTATGGCTACACCTTC. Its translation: CASSNRGSNYGYTF.

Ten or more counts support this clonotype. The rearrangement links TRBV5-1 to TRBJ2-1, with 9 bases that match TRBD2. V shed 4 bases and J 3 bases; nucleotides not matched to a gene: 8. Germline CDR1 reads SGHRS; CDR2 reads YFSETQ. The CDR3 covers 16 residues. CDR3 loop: CASSPSSGRYYNEQFF. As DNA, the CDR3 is TGCGCCAGCAGCCCTAGTAGCGGGAGATACTACAATGAGCAGTTCTTC.

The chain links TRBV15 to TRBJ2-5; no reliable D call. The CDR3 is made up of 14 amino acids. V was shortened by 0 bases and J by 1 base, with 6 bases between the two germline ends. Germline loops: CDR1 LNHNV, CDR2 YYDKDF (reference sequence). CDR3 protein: CATSRDLTQETQYF. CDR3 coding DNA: TGTGCCACCAGCAGAGATCTTACCCAAGAGACCCAGTACTTC.

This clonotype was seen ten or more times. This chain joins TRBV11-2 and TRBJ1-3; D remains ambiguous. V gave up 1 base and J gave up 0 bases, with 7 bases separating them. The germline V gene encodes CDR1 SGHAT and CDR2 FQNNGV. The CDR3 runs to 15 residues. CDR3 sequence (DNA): TGTGCCAGCAGCTTAGGCACCAACTCTGGAAACACCATATATTTT. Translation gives CASSLGTNSGNTIYF.

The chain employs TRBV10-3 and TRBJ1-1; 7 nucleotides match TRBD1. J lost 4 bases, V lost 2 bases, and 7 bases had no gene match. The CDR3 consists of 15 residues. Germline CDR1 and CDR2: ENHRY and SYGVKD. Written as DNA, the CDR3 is TGTGCCATCAGTGAGCGTGCCCAGGGGGGCACTGAAGCTTTCTTT. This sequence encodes CAISERAQGGTEAFF.

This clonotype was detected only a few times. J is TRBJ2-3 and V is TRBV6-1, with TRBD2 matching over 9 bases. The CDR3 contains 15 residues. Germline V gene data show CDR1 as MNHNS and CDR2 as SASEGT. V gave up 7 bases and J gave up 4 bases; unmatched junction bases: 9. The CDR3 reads CASTNRAGGSDTQYF. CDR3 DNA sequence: TGTGCCAGCACCAACCGAGCGGGGGGATCAGATACGCAGTATTTT.